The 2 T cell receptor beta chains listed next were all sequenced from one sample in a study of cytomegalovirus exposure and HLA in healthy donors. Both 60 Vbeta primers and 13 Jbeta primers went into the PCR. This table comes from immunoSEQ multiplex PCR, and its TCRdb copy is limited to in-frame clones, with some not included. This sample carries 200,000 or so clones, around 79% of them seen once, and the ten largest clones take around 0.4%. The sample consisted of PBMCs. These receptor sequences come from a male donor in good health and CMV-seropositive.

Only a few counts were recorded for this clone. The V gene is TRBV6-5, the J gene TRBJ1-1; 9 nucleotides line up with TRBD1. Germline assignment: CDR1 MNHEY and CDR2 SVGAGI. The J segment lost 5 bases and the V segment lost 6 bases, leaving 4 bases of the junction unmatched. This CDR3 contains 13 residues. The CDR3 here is CASSPTGGTEAFF. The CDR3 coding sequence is TGTGCCAGCAGCCCGACAGGGGGAACTGAAGCTTTCTTT.

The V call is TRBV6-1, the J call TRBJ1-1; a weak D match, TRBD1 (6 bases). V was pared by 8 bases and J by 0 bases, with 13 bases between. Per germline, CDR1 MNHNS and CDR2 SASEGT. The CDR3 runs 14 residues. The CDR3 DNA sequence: TGTGCCAGCCTGGTAGGGACAATGAACACTGAAGCTTTCTTT. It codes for CASLVGTMNTEAFF.